In its sample, the clone carrying this TCR beta chain was seen a few times. Its antigen remains unknown. This record belongs to a study of regulatory T cells in long-lasting Graves disease. Background on the study: Antithyroid drug exposure in newly diagnosed Graves' patients had lasted under 3 months. Study outcomes and limitations: Persistent Graves' patients showed a TCR diversity that was lower than that of newly diagnosed ones. Persistent patients had a count of shared public clonotypes (over 2,500) that exceeded that of new patients (966). It was possible that the small sample size reduced accuracy.

iRepertoire HTBI primers and Arm-PCR of CDR3 regions built TCR beta libraries. Each CDR3 protein gets one entry after TCRdb re-called the multiplex PCR reads with MiXCR. Of 200,000 to 250,000 distinct CDR3 sequences in the sample, around 16% were seen once. This CDR3 spans 15 amino acids. Trimming removed 5 bases from V and 3 bases from J; junction bases left unmatched: 7. Germline CDR1 is MNHEY and CDR2 is SVGEGT. Time point noted: newly diagnosed GD, antithyroid drugs for less than 3 months. PBMC RNA was the source of the TCR library. Sequences were derived from peripheral blood mononuclear cells (PBMCs), sampled at new diagnosis, from a patient treated with antithyroid drugs. The chain joins TRBV6-2 or TRBV6-3 to TRBJ2-3; 8 bases align to TRBD1. This clonotype originated in a female donor with Graves disease. CDR3 protein: CASSPRTGYTDTQYF. The CDR3 nucleotides are TGTGCCAGCAGTCCCCGGACAGGGTATACAGATACGCAGTATTTT.